These 18 T cell receptor beta chains share one sample of origin, sequenced in a study of T cell responses to AZD1222 COVID-19 vaccine. The data were produced by immunoSEQ multiplex PCR, yet TCRdb's version contains in-frame clones alone and is incomplete. The sample lists tens of thousands of clones; roughly 88% were seen once. Material: peripheral blood, obtained on day 0 of AZD1222 vaccination. These receptors all stem from an adult in good health.

This clone was seen only once. V is TRBV10-3 and J is TRBJ1-1; weak D call: TRBD1 (6 bases). The CDR3 is 13 amino acids. V was shortened by 3 bases and J by 3 bases, with 8 bases between the two germline ends. Germline CDR1 reads ENHRY; CDR2 reads SYGVKD. DNA of the CDR3: TGTGCCATCAGTGAAAGGGGGGACACTGAAGCTTTCTTT. Its protein product is CAISERGDTEAFF.

This clone has just one count. The chain is built from TRBV30 and TRBJ1-2, with D unclear. Germline CDR1 is GTSNPN and CDR2 is SVGIG (reference sequence). V was shortened by 3 bases and J by 6 bases, with 11 bases between the two germline ends. This CDR3 region has 12 residues. The DNA for the CDR3 is TGTGCCTGGAGCGTGGGCGTAGATGGCTACACCTTC. Its protein product is CAWSVGVDGYTF.

The rearrangement joins TRBV5-1 to TRBJ2-3; 8 bases are a match to TRBD2. With 4 bases clipped from V and 5 bases from J, the junction kept 6 bases outside the gene matches. This CDR3 contains 14 residues. The V gene's germline CDR1 is SGHRS and CDR2 YFSETQ. Written as DNA, the CDR3 is TGCGCCAGCAGCCAAGGACTAGCAGTAGATACGCAGTATTTT. Its protein is CASSQGLAVDTQYF.

This sequence joins TRBV19 and TRBJ2-1; D not certain. CDR1 is LNHDA and CDR2 is SQIVND in the germline V gene (reference sequence). The V gene lost 1 base and the J gene lost 7 bases, with 2 bases spanning the gap. The CDR3 is 11 residues long. CDR3 amino acids: CASSIVNEQFF. The DNA for the CDR3 is TGTGCCAGTAGTATAGTAAATGAGCAGTTCTTC.

The chain employs TRBV6-6 and TRBJ2-7; D unclear. Trimming stripped 0 bases from V and 4 bases from J, with 10 bases between. CDR3 size: 14 residues. Germline-derived CDR1 and CDR2 are MNHNY and SVGAGI (reference sequence). Written as DNA, the CDR3 is TGTGCCAGCAGTTACTCGATAAGCCCTTACGAGCAGTACTTC. Translated, it gives CASSYSISPYEQYF.

The chain is built from TRBV3-1 (or the pseudogene TRBV3-2) and TRBJ2-5; 7 bases are shared with TRBD2. This CDR3 region has 14 residues. Germline V gene data show CDR1 as LGHDT and CDR2 as YNNKEL (reference sequence). With 4 bases clipped from V and 1 base from J, the junction kept 3 bases outside the gene matches. CDR3 bases: TGTGCCAGCAGCCGAGGGACTACCCAAGAGACCCAGTACTTC. Its translation: CASSRGTTQETQYF.

The chain joins TRBV29-1 to TRBJ2-3; 8 bases align to TRBD2. Germline values: CDR1 SQVTM, CDR2 ANQGSEA. V shed 8 bases, J shed 2 bases, and the junction held 6 bases outside the gene matches. The CDR3 contains 13 residues. This CDR3 is CSSGGHHTDTQYF. CDR3 coding DNA: TGCAGCTCGGGGGGGCACCACACAGATACGCAGTATTTT.

The chain combines TRBV7-9 with TRBJ2-1; no clear D gene. V lost 3 bases to trimming and J lost 8 bases, with 17 bases between them. The CDR3 sequence is 15 residues long. Looked up from germline, CDR1 is SEHNR and CDR2 is FQNEAQ (reference sequence). The CDR3 sequence: CASSFWDGSIHEQFF. The CDR3, as DNA: TGTGCCAGCAGCTTCTGGGATGGCAGTATCCATGAGCAGTTCTTC.

The chain uses TRBV5-5 and TRBJ1-2; D not resolved. CDR1 and CDR2 from the germline V gene are SGHKS and YYEKEE (reference sequence). The CDR3 has 13 residues. V was shortened by 1 base and J by 6 bases, with 10 bases between the two germline ends. This CDR3 is CASSLQAPDGYTF. CDR3 nucleotides: TGTGCCAGCAGCTTGCAAGCCCCAGATGGCTACACCTTC.

The V call is TRBV28, the J call TRBJ1-2; D perhaps matches TRBD1 (6 bases). CDR1 MDHEN and CDR2 SYDVKM come from the germline V gene. With 2 bases removed from V and 8 bases from J, the gap between germline ends came to 21 bases. The CDR3 sequence is 16 residues long. CDR3 bases: TGTGCCAGCAGTTTAGCATTAGTGAGGGCAGGGGAAGGCTACACCTTC. It encodes CASSLALVRAGEGYTF.

The gene calls are TRBV12-3 or TRBV12-4 and TRBJ2-3; D is uncertain. V shed 5 bases and J shed 4 bases, with 10 bases lying between them. The CDR3 length is 13 residues. CDR3 loop: CASSAIGPDTQYF. The CDR3 nucleotides are TGTGCCAGCAGTGCCATAGGGCCAGATACGCAGTATTTT.

This clone was counted only a few times. The V gene is TRBV28, the J gene TRBJ1-1, with a weak D call TRBD1 (5 bases). V was pared by 5 bases and J by 1 base, with 14 bases between. Germline CDR1 is MDHEN and CDR2 is SYDVKM. The CDR3 loop spans 15 amino acids. The CDR3 region has the DNA TGTGCCAGCAGTCCTACGGGGGGAAGGAACACTGAAGCTTTCTTT. It is translated as CASSPTGGRNTEAFF.

CDR3 sequence (DNA): TGTGCCAGCAGCCCCCGGGACTTCGGAGGGTCCTACAATGAGCAGTTCTTC. It encodes CASSPRDFGGSYNEQFF. The gene calls are TRBV9 and TRBJ2-1; a weak D match, TRBD2 (6 bases). CDR3 size: 17 residues. The germline CDR1 and CDR2 sequences are SGDLS and YYNGEE. V was pared by 4 bases and J by 1 base, with 18 bases between.

The rearrangement uses TRBV27 and TRBJ2-3, with TRBD1 as a possible D gene (5 bases). The germline V gene has CDR1 MNHEY and CDR2 SMNVEV (reference sequence). The CDR3 consists of 16 residues. Trimming left V 1 base short and J 3 bases short, with 14 bases between. CDR3 nucleotide sequence: TGTGCCAGCAGTTTATTGACGGCAGGGCCGACAGATACGCAGTATTTT. Amino acids: CASSLLTAGPTDTQYF.

The chain has TRBV18 and TRBJ1-1; 8 nucleotides match TRBD1. The trim removed 6 bases at V and 1 base at J, leaving 4 bases unmatched. Looked up from germline, CDR1 is KGHSH and CDR2 is LQKENI. This CDR3 has 14 residues. The CDR3: CASSAGTGNTEAFF. The CDR3 nucleotides read TGTGCCAGCTCGGCCGGGACAGGGAACACTGAAGCTTTCTTT.

This chain uses TRBV18 with TRBJ2-7, with TRBD1 matching 7 bases. The ends lost 3 bases at V and 5 bases at J; junction bases unmatched: 7. The CDR3 runs 14 residues. The germline V gene has CDR1 KGHSH and CDR2 LQKENI. CDR3 DNA: TGTGCCAGCTCACCCGGGACAGCAGACCACGAGCAGTACTTC. Translation: CASSPGTADHEQYF.

The V and J genes are TRBV29-1 and TRBJ2-7, with TRBD2 identical over 7 bases. Germline trimming cut 7 bases from V and 6 bases from J; bases unmatched to any gene: 12. CDR3 length equals 13 residues. Germline V gives CDR1 SQVTM, CDR2 ANQGSEA. The CDR3 here is CSAVSGLNSEQYF. CDR3 nucleotide sequence: TGCAGCGCCGTTAGCGGGTTAAATTCCGAGCAGTACTTC.

The gene calls are TRBV21-1 and TRBJ2-7; the tabulated D call, TRBD2, remains unverified against the DNA. TRBV21-1 is a pseudogene. This CDR3 comprises 16 residues. CDR3 sequence reads: CASSKLVRPEAYEQYF. Written as DNA, the CDR3 is TGTGCCAGCAGCAAACTGGTCCGCCCAGAGGCCTACGAGCAGTACTTC.